Many counts were recorded for the clone carrying this T cell receptor beta chain. Its antigen is undetermined. This sample is part of a study of T cells after posttransplantation cyclophosphamide. Findings of the study overall: Later post-transplant blood repertoires were often dominated by donor CD8+ memory clones. TRB clonality was highly associated with recipient CMV seropositivity and reactivation. TRB overlap between skin or GI tissue T cells and blood was limited.

The junction had 9 bases not matched to a gene; V was cut back by 4 bases and J by 7 bases. The CDR3 runs to 16 residues. Per germline, CDR1 SNHLY and CDR2 FYNNEI. TCRdb's table, derived via immunoSEQ multiplex PCR, lists solely in-frame clones and lacks some. The sample contains 20,000 to 30,000 clones, none of them singletons. The receptor's source is a woman between 50 and 59 years old in good health, CMV-negative, and a related stem cell transplant donor. The specimen was PBMCs. The chain combines TRBV2 with TRBJ2-7; TRBD2 agrees at 14 bases. The CDR3 nucleotides are TGTGCCAGCAGTGGGACTAGCGGGAGGAGCAGTTGGGAGCAGTACTTC. It codes for CASSGTSGRSSWEQYF. The full variable domain, in which reference TRBV2 and TRBJ2-7 provide the parts outside the CDR3, is EPEVTQTPSHQVTQMGQEVILRCVPISNHLYFYWYRQILGQKVEFLVSFYNNEISEKSEIFDDQFSVERPDGSNFTLKIRSTKLEDSAMYFCASSGTSGRSSWEQYFGPGTRLTVT.